Shown below are 14 T cell receptor beta chains from a single sample sequenced in a study of T cell repertoires in cytomegalovirus infection. A single record per CDR3 protein comes from TCRdb applying MiXCR to the reads. The sample yields 300,000 to 450,000 distinct CDR3 sequences, 15% to 20% seen once. Sequenced material: PBMCs. These TCRs come from a human donor in good health (CMV status not recorded). Some clones in this sample may be carry-over from other donors' samples.

The table lists this clonotype with a few counts. V usage is TRBV27 and J usage is TRBJ1-6; tentative D call: TRBD1 (6 bases). The CDR3 covers 16 residues. The germline V gene encodes CDR1 MNHEY and CDR2 SMNVEV (reference sequence). Trimming took off 6 bases at V and 9 bases at J, with 21 bases between the two ends. In DNA form, the CDR3 reads TGTGCCAGCAGCGCCCAGGCTAGTGGGGGCAGTTCACCCCTCCACTTT. Translation: CASSAQASGGSSPLHF.

This chain connects TRBV7-8 to TRBJ2-6; 10 bases are a match to TRBD1. Germline trimming cut 5 bases from V and 4 bases from J; bases unmatched to any gene: 11. Per germline, CDR1 SGHVS and CDR2 FQNEAQ. The CDR3 extends over 18 amino acids. In DNA, the CDR3 is TGTGCCAGCAGCCTACCGGGACAGGGGACCTCAGGGGCCAACGTCCTGACTTTC. This codes for CASSLPGQGTSGANVLTF.

This clonotype came up a few times. The gene calls are TRBV28 and TRBJ2-5; 8 nucleotides align to TRBD1. Germline lookup yields CDR1 MDHEN and CDR2 SYDVKM. The CDR3 contains 14 residues. J gave up 6 bases and V 2 bases, and 5 bases lay outside the gene matches. CDR3: CASSLAGGLKTQYF. The CDR3 DNA is TGTGCCAGCAGTTTAGCAGGGGGCTTGAAGACCCAGTACTTC.

This clonotype was seen repeatedly, ten times or more. The chain couples TRBV7-8 to TRBJ1-4, with TRBD1 identical over 7 bases. Germline lookup yields CDR1 SGHVS and CDR2 FQNEAQ. The V gene end was trimmed by 4 bases and the J gene end by 4 bases; junction bases not matched to a gene: 9. The CDR3 is 16 residues long. In DNA form, the CDR3 reads TGTGCCAGCAGCTATCCTAGGACAGGTTTTAATGAAAAACTGTTTTTT. Translation gives CASSYPRTGFNEKLFF.

This clonotype was found many times. The chain links TRBV7-2 to TRBJ2-1; 7 bases fit TRBD1. CDR3 size: 13 residues. Germline values: CDR1 SGHTA, CDR2 FQGNSA. V dropped 1 base and J dropped 8; count of bases not matched to a gene: 2. In DNA, the CDR3 is TGTGCCAGCAGCTTAGACAGGGGACATGAGCAGTTCTTC. Residues: CASSLDRGHEQFF.

V and J are TRBV2 and TRBJ2-7; D call uncertain. The germline CDR1 and CDR2 sequences are SNHLY and FYNNEI. The CDR3 runs to 13 residues. V dropped 6 bases and J dropped 2 bases, with 11 bases sitting between them. This CDR3 reads CASRQDGPYEQYF. In DNA form, the CDR3 reads TGTGCCAGCAGGCAGGACGGTCCCTACGAGCAGTACTTC.

The table lists this clonotype with a few counts. This chain connects TRBV27 to TRBJ1-2; 7 positions match TRBD1. This CDR3 is built from 14 residues. The V and J ends lost 4 bases and 10 bases, in that order; junction bases with no gene match: 12. From germline, CDR1 is MNHEY and CDR2 SMNVEV (reference sequence). CDR3 DNA: TGTGCCAGCAGTTCCTCCGTAGGGGGCGAGGACTACACCTTC. Its protein is CASSSSVGGEDYTF.

A few counts support this clonotype. The V gene is TRBV27, the J gene TRBJ1-6; the match to TRBD1 covers 7 bases. Looked up from germline, CDR1 is MNHEY and CDR2 is SMNVEV (reference sequence). The CDR3 has 15 residues. Losses at the gene ends were 4 bases for V and 3 bases for J; bases not matched to a gene: 3. The CDR3 sequence is CASSYRQGYNSPLHF. CDR3 bases: TGTGCCAGCAGTTACAGACAGGGCTATAATTCACCCCTCCACTTT.

The genes are TRBV18 and TRBJ1-1, with D unclear. V lost 0 bases and J 9 bases, leaving 11 bases between the germline ends. Germline V CDR1 and CDR2: KGHSH, LQKENI. The CDR3 length is 13 residues. CDR3 bases: TGTGCCAGCTCACCACCGTCCACGCCCAAAGCTTTCTTT. This sequence encodes CASSPPSTPKAFF.

This clonotype was detected only a few times. The chain recombines TRBV19 with TRBJ2-1; D gene ambiguous. CDR1 and CDR2 from the germline V gene are LNHDA and SQIVND (reference sequence). V was pared by 2 bases and J by 3 bases, with 5 bases between. This CDR3 spans 13 amino acids. The CDR3 coding sequence is TGTGCCAGTAGTATACCCGGCTACAATGAGCAGTTCTTC. Translation: CASSIPGYNEQFF.

This CDR3 is CASSQKAGRQLNTEAFF. CDR3 sequence (DNA): TGTGCCAGCAGCCAAAAGGCTGGGAGACAATTGAACACTGAAGCTTTCTTT. The rearrangement links TRBV4-2 to TRBJ1-1; D not certain. Deletions cut 2 bases from V and 0 bases from J, with 16 bases between. The CDR3 has 17 amino acids. Germline CDR1 LGHNA, CDR2 YNFKEQ.

The sample holds a few counts of this clonotype. The chain uses TRBV12-3 or TRBV12-4 and TRBJ2-1; no clear D gene. The CDR3 has 11 amino acids. Trimming stripped 3 bases from V and 15 bases from J, with 12 bases between. This chain's CDR3 is CASSFNSPRFF. Here the CDR3 DNA reads TGTGCCAGCAGTTTCAACAGCCCGAGGTTCTTC.

There are many counts of this clonotype. V is TRBV7-9 and J is TRBJ2-7; TRBD1 is a possible D gene (6 bases). The CDR3 is made up of 16 amino acids. V was cut by 3 bases and J by 4 bases, with 19 bases left in between. The germline V gene has CDR1 SEHNR and CDR2 FQNEAQ (reference sequence). The CDR3 protein is CASSLIRGRGSYEQYF. The CDR3 DNA is TGTGCCAGCAGCTTGATCAGGGGTCGAGGTTCTTACGAGCAGTACTTC.

J is TRBJ1-4 and V is TRBV28, with D hard to call. Looked up from germline, CDR1 is MDHEN and CDR2 is SYDVKM. Trimming took off 5 bases at V and 6 bases at J, with 19 bases between the two ends. The CDR3 runs 16 residues. In nucleotides, the CDR3 is TGTGCCAGCAGTACCCCCTTCGAGGCGCTTTATGAAAAACTGTTTTTT. Amino acids: CASSTPFEALYEKLFF.